A single sample gave rise to the 29 T cell receptor beta chains below, sequenced in a study of OX40 agonist ivuxolimab in advanced cancers. Data came from immunoSEQ multiplex PCR; TCRdb stores just in-frame clones and leaves some out. The sample lists approximately 57,000 clones; roughly four fifths were seen once. Sequenced material: CD4+ or CD8+ T cells sorted from blood, taken in a trial of the OX40 agonist ivuxolimab. These receptors originate from an adult with an advanced solid tumor such as melanoma, head and neck, liver or kidney cancer.

This clone was recorded a few times. This rearrangement joins TRBV19 to TRBJ1-6, with D uncertain. V was clipped by 6 bases and J by 0 bases, with 6 bases between them. The germline gives CDR1 LNHDA, CDR2 SQIVND (reference sequence). The CDR3 loop spans 14 amino acids. CDR3 sequence (DNA): TGTGCCAGTAGCGAGGACTCCTATAATTCACCCCTCCACTTT. This sequence encodes CASSEDSYNSPLHF.

This clone was observed a handful of times. The rearrangement links TRBV20-1 to TRBJ2-2; D uncertain. Germline V gene data show CDR1 as DFQATT and CDR2 as SNEGSKA (reference sequence). The CDR3 loop spans 11 amino acids. Trimming took off 6 bases at V and 1 base at J, with 3 bases between the two ends. The CDR3 DNA reads as TGCAGTGCGGTGAACACCGGGGAGCTGTTTTTT. It translates to CSAVNTGELFF.

The chain couples TRBV11-2 to TRBJ2-5, with a weak D call TRBD1 (5 bases). The V end lost 1 base, the J end lost 2 bases, and 8 bases lay between the germline ends. Germline-derived CDR1 and CDR2 are SGHAT and FQNNGV. This CDR3 has 14 amino acids. The CDR3 sequence is CASSLVPGQETQYF. DNA for the CDR3: TGTGCCAGCAGCTTAGTGCCAGGGCAAGAGACCCAGTACTTC.

The DNA for the CDR3 is TGTGCCAGCAGCTTAGACAGATACACCGGGGAGCTGTTTTTT. Amino acid sequence: CASSLDRYTGELFF. The rearrangement links TRBV5-4 to TRBJ2-2; D is possibly TRBD1 (5 bases). Germline V gene data show CDR1 as SGHNT and CDR2 as YYREEE (reference sequence). The CDR3 loop spans 14 amino acids. Trimming removed 2 bases from V and 3 bases from J, with 8 bases in between.

This sequence joins TRBV7-9 and TRBJ1-1; D uncertain. The V end lost 1 base, the J end lost 1 base, and 10 bases lay between the germline ends. Germline CDR1 SEHNR, CDR2 FQNEAQ (reference sequence). This CDR3 comprises 15 residues. Here the CDR3 reads CASSLDAETNTEAFF. Here the CDR3 DNA reads TGTGCCAGCAGCTTAGATGCAGAGACGAACACTGAAGCTTTCTTT.

There are a few counts of this clone. This chain uses TRBV5-1 with TRBJ2-1; 11 bases are a match to TRBD2. Germline lookup yields CDR1 SGHRS and CDR2 YFSETQ. The CDR3 is 17 amino acids. J gave up 5 bases and V 0 bases, and 7 bases lay outside the gene matches. This chain's CDR3 is CASSLGSSGGMNNEQFF. The CDR3 DNA sequence: TGCGCCAGCAGCTTGGGGTCTAGCGGGGGGATGAACAATGAGCAGTTCTTC.

This clone was seen more than once but under ten times. The V call is TRBV11-3, the J call TRBJ2-2, with TRBD2 as a possible D gene (7 bases). This CDR3 has 16 residues. Germline CDR1 and CDR2: SGHNT and YENEEA. V lost 5 bases and J lost 6, with 19 bases in between. In DNA form, the CDR3 reads TGTGCCAGCAGCGCGGGCCGGGGGGCTTATTCCGGGGAGCTGTTTTTT. It yields the protein CASSAGRGAYSGELFF.

The chain carries TRBV6-1 and TRBJ2-7; D is ambiguous. The CDR3 totals 16 residues. Trimming shortened V by 1 base and J by 0 bases, and 13 bases separated the two germline ends. CDR1 and CDR2 (germline): MNHNS, SASEGT. CDR3 sequence: CASSEEATRISYEQYF. The CDR3 nucleotides are TGTGCCAGCAGTGAAGAGGCCACTCGAATCTCCTACGAGCAGTACTTC.

The chain is built from TRBV6-6 and TRBJ2-2; D possibly corresponds to TRBD1 (6 bases). Trimming shortened V by 5 bases and J by 8 bases, and 9 bases separated the two germline ends. Per the germline V gene, CDR1 is MNHNY and CDR2 is SVGAGI (reference sequence). The CDR3 is made up of 12 amino acids. The DNA of the CDR3 is TGTGCCAGCAGTAACAGGGTGGGGGAGCTGTTTTTT. It specifies CASSNRVGELFF.

The J gene is TRBJ1-2, the V gene TRBV6-1; 8 bases are a match to TRBD1. Germline-derived CDR1 and CDR2 are MNHNS and SASEGT. Unmatched junction bases numbered 11, after V lost 2 bases and J lost 6 bases. The CDR3 extends over 16 amino acids. CDR3 in DNA: TGTGCCAGCAGTGAATCTGGTGGCAGGGGGCGAAATGGCTACACCTTC. This gives the protein CASSESGGRGRNGYTF.

The gene calls are TRBV4-1 and TRBJ2-1; a weak D match, TRBD2 (7 bases). The V end was cut by 3 bases, the J end by 0 bases, with 12 bases between. Germline CDR1 is MGHRA and CDR2 is YSYEKL. The CDR3 is made up of 16 amino acids. DNA of the CDR3: TGCGCCAGCAGCCAGGGGGGGCTTGGCTCCTACAATGAGCAGTTCTTC. Its translation is CASSQGGLGSYNEQFF.

V gene TRBV6-5 combines with J gene TRBJ1-1; the D gene is possibly TRBD1 (5 bases). Trimming cost V 7 bases and J 4 bases, with 13 bases left between them. In germline, CDR1 is MNHEY, CDR2 SVGAGI. The CDR3 spans 13 residues. The CDR3 is CASNNQGFTEAFF. The CDR3 DNA sequence: TGTGCCAGCAACAACCAGGGTTTCACTGAAGCTTTCTTT.

This clone came up once. The chain joins TRBV7-6 to TRBJ2-7, with 7 bases identical to TRBD1. The CDR3 is 14 amino acids. The V segment lost 5 bases and the J segment 6 bases; nucleotides outside the gene matches: 10. CDR1 and CDR2 from the germline V gene are SGHVS and FNYEAQ. CDR3 residues: CASSNRQGSAEQYF. DNA of the CDR3: TGTGCCAGCAGCAACAGACAGGGCTCGGCCGAGCAGTACTTC.

The chain carries TRBV2 and TRBJ1-4; D is unresolved. Per germline, CDR1 SNHLY and CDR2 FYNNEI. The CDR3 has 15 residues. The V and J ends lost 4 bases and 2 bases respectively, with 11 bases between them. The chain's CDR3 is CASSVGSGTNEKLFF. The CDR3 nucleotides read TGTGCCAGCAGTGTAGGATCGGGCACTAATGAAAAACTGTTTTTT.

The chain joins TRBV11-2 to TRBJ2-3; D may be TRBD1 (5 bases). Germline CDR1 reads SGHAT; CDR2 reads FQNNGV. Deletions cut 0 bases from V and 4 bases from J, with 17 bases between. This CDR3 comprises 17 residues. CDR3 amino acids: CASSLDPRQGRADTQYF. CDR3 nucleotides: TGTGCCAGCAGCTTAGATCCCAGGCAGGGTAGGGCAGATACGCAGTATTTT.

The chain uses TRBV2 and TRBJ1-2; 7 bases align to TRBD1. This CDR3 contains 14 residues. The J segment lost 7 bases and the V segment lost 6 bases, leaving 11 bases of the junction unmatched. The V gene's germline CDR1 is SNHLY and CDR2 FYNNEI. The CDR3 nucleotides read TGTGCCAGCAGGGACGACAGGGCCCGCGGTGGCTACACCTTC. This gives the protein CASRDDRARGGYTF.

The chain joins TRBV19 to TRBJ2-2; D possibly corresponds to TRBD1 (6 bases). Trimming removed 6 bases from V and 8 bases from J, with 13 bases in between. This CDR3 comprises 13 residues. From germline, CDR1 is LNHDA and CDR2 SQIVND (reference sequence). The CDR3 DNA sequence: TGTGCCAGTAGCCAGCAGGGGCCGGGGGAGCTGTTTTTT. Its protein is CASSQQGPGELFF.

The chain uses TRBV5-1 and TRBJ1-1; 11 bases match TRBD1. The CDR3 loop spans 14 amino acids. With V trimmed by 5 bases and J by 6 bases, 6 bases remained unmatched. The germline V gene has CDR1 SGHRS and CDR2 YFSETQ. CDR3 region: CASRWTGGASEAFF. CDR3 sequence (DNA): TGCGCCAGCAGATGGACAGGGGGCGCGTCTGAAGCTTTCTTT. The variable domain in full, completed from reference TRBV5-1 and TRBJ1-1, reads KAGVTQTPRYLIKTRGQQVTLSCSPISGHRSVSWYQQTPGQGLQFLFEYFSETQRNKGNFPGRFSGRQFSNSRSEMNVSTLELGDSALYLCASRWTGGASEAFFGQGTRLTVV.

The table lists this clone with a count of one. This chain uses TRBV4-1 with TRBJ1-1; tentative D call: TRBD1 (5 bases). The CDR3 sequence is 16 residues long. V lost 0 bases and J 6 bases, leaving 17 bases between the germline ends. Looked up from germline, CDR1 is MGHRA and CDR2 is YSYEKL. The CDR3 DNA follows: TGCGCCAGCAGCCAAGAAGGTCGAGTGGGGGGAGCTGAAGCTTTCTTT. Translation: CASSQEGRVGGAEAFF.

This clone occurred a few times. This chain uses TRBV11-3 with TRBJ2-5, with 10 bases lining up with TRBD2. The germline CDR1 and CDR2 sequences are SGHNT and YENEEA. This CDR3 spans 15 amino acids. V lost 8 bases and J lost 2; bases outside the gene matches: 8. DNA of the CDR3: TGTGCCAGCGTTAAAGAAGCGGGGGGGCAAGAGACCCAGTACTTC. Its translation: CASVKEAGGQETQYF.

This chain connects TRBV6-6 to TRBJ2-1; a weak D match, TRBD1 (6 bases). Germline V gene data show CDR1 as MNHNY and CDR2 as SVGAGI (reference sequence). Trimming removed 5 bases at V and 0 bases at J, with 11 bases between. The CDR3 is 15 amino acids. CDR3 coding DNA: TGTGCCAGCAGTGGATACAGGGACTCCTACAATGAGCAGTTCTTC. This sequence encodes CASSGYRDSYNEQFF.

The chain uses TRBV4-1 and TRBJ2-7; D perhaps matches TRBD2 (7 bases). Germline loops: CDR1 MGHRA, CDR2 YSYEKL. V was pared by 0 bases and J by 3 bases, with 15 bases between. CDR3 size: 16 residues. Written as DNA, the CDR3 is TGCGCCAGCAGCCAAGATGAAGGGGGGGCTAACTACGAGCAGTACTTC. The encoded protein is CASSQDEGGANYEQYF.

The chain has TRBV6-6 and TRBJ1-6, with 7 bases fitting TRBD1. This CDR3 is 14 amino acids long. Unmatched junction bases numbered 6, after V lost 5 bases and J lost 8 bases. Germline V gene sequence: CDR1 MNHNY, CDR2 SVGAGI (reference sequence). The CDR3 bases are TGTGCCAGCAGTGCGACAGGGTTTTATTCACCCCTCCACTTT. Its translation: CASSATGFYSPLHF.

V usage is TRBV5-4 and J usage is TRBJ2-2; possibly TRBD2 for D (7 bases). V gave up 4 bases and J gave up 5 bases, with 15 bases separating them. Germline V gene lookup returns CDR1 SGHNT and CDR2 YYREEE (reference sequence). CDR3 length: 15 residues. The CDR3 reads CASSRGGAGTGELFF. The CDR3 DNA follows: TGTGCCAGCAGCAGGGGGGGGGCCGGGACCGGGGAGCTGTTTTTT.

The V and J genes are TRBV6-5 and TRBJ1-5; 7 bases map to TRBD1. V trimming: 6 bases; J trimming: 2 bases; junction bases outside the gene matches: 4. The CDR3 is 14 residues long. Germline CDR1 is MNHEY and CDR2 is SVGAGI. The CDR3 region is CASSADRGNQPQHF. The CDR3 nucleotides are TGTGCCAGCAGCGCTGACAGGGGCAATCAGCCCCAGCATTTT.

The rearrangement uses TRBV4-2 and TRBJ2-1; 16 bases are shared with TRBD2. CDR3 length: 21 amino acids. Per the germline V gene, CDR1 is LGHNA and CDR2 is YNFKEQ. Losses at the gene ends were 1 base for V and 3 bases for J; bases not matched to a gene: 12. The DNA of the CDR3 is TGTGCCAGCAGCCAAGTGGAGATGGGACTAGCGGGGGGGCCCAACTACAATGAGCAGTTCTTC. Translation gives CASSQVEMGLAGGPNYNEQFF.

This clone came up a few times. The chain recombines TRBV7-6 with TRBJ2-3; D gene unclear. CDR1 is SGHVS and CDR2 is FNYEAQ in the germline V gene. Deletions cut 5 bases from V and 4 bases from J, with 19 bases between. This CDR3 contains 16 residues. In DNA form, the CDR3 reads TGTGCCAGCAGCCGGCGAACCACGGGCCTGCCAGATACGCAGTATTTT. This encodes CASSRRTTGLPDTQYF. The whole variable domain, filled in from reference TRBV7-6 and TRBJ2-3, reads GAGVSQSPRYKVTKRGQDVALRCDPISGHVSLYWYRQALGQGPEFLTYFNYEAQQDKSGLPNDRFSAERPEGSISTLTIQRTEQRDSAMYRCASSRRTTGLPDTQYFGPGTRLTVL.

The sample holds one count of this clone. The chain recombines TRBV9 with TRBJ1-4, with TRBD1 matching 9 bases. Per the germline V gene, CDR1 is SGDLS and CDR2 is YYNGEE. Germline trimming cut 0 bases from V and 6 bases from J; bases unmatched to any gene: 3. CDR3 size: 15 residues. The DNA for the CDR3 is TGTGCCAGCAGCGTAGGGGACAGGGATTATGAAAAACTGTTTTTT. Translation gives CASSVGDRDYEKLFF.

This sequence joins TRBV7-2 and TRBJ2-1, with D possibly matching TRBD1 (5 bases). Germline V gene lookup returns CDR1 SGHTA and CDR2 FQGNSA. This CDR3 is 15 amino acids long. V was trimmed by 4 bases and J by 9 bases, leaving 19 bases between them. The CDR3 region has the DNA TGTGCCAGCAGCTCCGACAGCTTCCGATCCTTTGAGCAGTTCTTC. This translates into CASSSDSFRSFEQFF.